Described below is a single TCR beta chain sequence and its context. No antigen is known for it. PCR used 60 Vbeta primers and 13 Jbeta primers. The data were produced by immunoSEQ multiplex PCR, yet TCRdb's version contains in-frame clones alone and is incomplete. The sample contains approximately 78,000 clones, roughly 84% of which appear only once. This record belongs to a study of cytomegalovirus exposure and HLA in healthy donors. Across the study: A previous analysis identified fewer than 130 million unique TCR beta sequences derived from approximately 190 million T cells.

Whole-study findings and limits: For most TCR beta V segments, an earlier analysis put the productive rate at about 90% or about 30% of the time.

The sequenced sample was PBMCs. This receptor was obtained from a woman between 45 and 65 years old in good health and CMV-seronegative.

The CDR3 protein is CASSVGGDNEQFF. Here the CDR3 DNA reads TGTGCCAGCAGCGTAGGCGGGGACAATGAGCAGTTCTTC. The J gene is TRBJ2-1, the V gene TRBV9; tentatively, D is TRBD2 (6 bases). Germline CDR1 is SGDLS and CDR2 is YYNGEE. This CDR3 comprises 13 residues. Trimming removed 0 bases at V and 5 bases at J, with 6 bases between.